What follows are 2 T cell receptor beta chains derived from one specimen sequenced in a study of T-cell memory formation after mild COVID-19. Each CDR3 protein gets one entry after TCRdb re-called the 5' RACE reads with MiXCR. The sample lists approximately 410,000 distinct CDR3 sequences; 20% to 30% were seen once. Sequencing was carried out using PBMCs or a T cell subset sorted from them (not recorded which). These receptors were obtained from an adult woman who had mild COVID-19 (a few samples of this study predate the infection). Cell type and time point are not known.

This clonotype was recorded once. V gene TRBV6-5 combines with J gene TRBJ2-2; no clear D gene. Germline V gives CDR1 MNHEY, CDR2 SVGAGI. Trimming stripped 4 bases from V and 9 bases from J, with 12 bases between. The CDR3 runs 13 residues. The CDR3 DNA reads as TGTGCCAGCAGTTCGTCTAGGTGGCGGGAGCTGTTTTTT. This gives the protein CASSSSRWRELFF.

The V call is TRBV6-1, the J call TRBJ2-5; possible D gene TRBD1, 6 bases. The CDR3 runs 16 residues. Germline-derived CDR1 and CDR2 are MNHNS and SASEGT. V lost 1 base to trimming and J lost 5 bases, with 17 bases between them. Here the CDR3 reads CASSEEEVAGQETQYF. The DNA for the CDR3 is TGTGCCAGCAGTGAAGAGGAGGTAGCTGGACAGGAGACCCAGTACTTC.